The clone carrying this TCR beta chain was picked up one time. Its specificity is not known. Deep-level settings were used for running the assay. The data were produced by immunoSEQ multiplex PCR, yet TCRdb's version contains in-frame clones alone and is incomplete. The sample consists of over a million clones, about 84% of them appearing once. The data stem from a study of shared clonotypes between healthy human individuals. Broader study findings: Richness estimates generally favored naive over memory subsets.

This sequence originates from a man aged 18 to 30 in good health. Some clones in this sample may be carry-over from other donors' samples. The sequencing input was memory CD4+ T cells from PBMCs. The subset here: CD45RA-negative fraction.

CDR3 in DNA: TGTGCCAGCAGGCGAGGGGGGTCAAATGAAAAACTGTTTTTT. It is translated as CASRRGGSNEKLFF. The chain uses TRBV7-2 and TRBJ1-4, with a weak D call TRBD1 (6 bases). Germline CDR1 SGHTA, CDR2 FQGNSA. V lost 6 bases to trimming and J lost 5 bases, with 13 bases between them. The CDR3 sequence is 14 residues long.